The clone carrying this TCR beta chain showed up many times. The data are from a study of T cells after yellow fever vaccination. V was pared by 3 bases and J by 6 bases, with 8 bases of the junction left unmatched. The CDR3 totals 15 residues. Germline V gene data show CDR1 as LGHNA and CDR2 as YNFKEQ. TCRdb called the 5' RACE reads again in MiXCR, with one record for every CDR3 protein. The sample records under 300,000 distinct CDR3 sequences, approximately 6.7% being singletons. This clonotype was obtained from a man aged 25-45 years who received the YFV17D yellow fever vaccine. The chain uses TRBV4-2 and TRBJ2-1, with TRBD2 matching 7 bases. The sample was CD4+ T cells sorted from PBMCs, taken on the day of the yellow fever booster vaccination. The CDR3 here is CASSHDQREFNEQFF. CDR3 sequence (DNA): TGTGCCAGCAGCCACGACCAGCGGGAATTCAATGAGCAGTTCTTC.